This T cell receptor beta chain was recorded in a study of cytomegalovirus exposure and HLA in healthy donors (dated by TCRdb to the late 2010s). Background on the whole study: A later analysis indicated that the 95 to 150 validation repertoires were generated on the platform also employed for the approximately 700 repertoires of the first cohort. The study was designed to test whether signatures of past pathogen exposure could be identified by cataloging public T cell receptors. Along with the approximately 650-subject first cohort, a separate validation cohort of over a hundred different subjects was used. High-throughput TCR immunosequencing, statistical association of individual TCRs with disease status, and machine learning were combined to predict cytomegalovirus infection status.

Germline trimming amounts to 5 bases on V and 0 bases on J, with 5 as the count of junction bases outside the gene matches. CDR3 length: 17 amino acids, cysteine to phenylalanine. Here the CDR3 DNA is all that survives: 51 bases in frame from base 1. In the germline V gene, CDR1 corresponds to SGHTS and CDR2 to YDEGEE. Broader findings and caveats from the paper: A few of the identified cytomegalovirus-associated TCR beta chains were confirmed in vitro to be specific for cytomegalovirus antigens. In both the original and validation cohorts, the classifier was reported to diagnose cytomegalovirus status with high specificity and sensitivity. Most TCR sequences were seen in very few donors, while some public TCRs were found in many individuals. A later analysis had no HLA typing for the validation cohort, so co-occurrence there was scored across all 130 or so repertoires. Of the cluster scores, 85% to 95% were above 0 in a later analysis, which found that TCRs clustered in the first cohort also tended to co-occur in the 120 validation repertoires. The authors suggested that the approach could potentially be generalized to other disease states and immunological phenotypes. A total of around 150 TCR beta chains were listed by the study as associated with cytomegalovirus.

The protocol used for the library was the immunoSEQ multiplex PCR assay. As for the original processing: A statistical classification framework was built to diagnose cytomegalovirus status from the catalog of TCR beta chain sequences. Held by TCRdb, this immuneACCESS table contains in-frame sequences only and omits some clones. Under half of the omission traces to an unresolved V gene where checked; the cause of the rest is unknown. V and J calls and clone size are copied from that table; D and trimming were computed from the DNA. Present in this sample are under 200,000 clones, about nine tenths of which were seen just once. The ten most abundant clones make up 4% to 5% of the sample. In the case of this clone: Its binding antigen is unknown. The record has no base qualities; no much larger clone is one base away.

The donors belonged to the validation cohort of about 120 subjects, which was separate from the 666-subject first cohort. This receptor was obtained from a man between 18 and 35 years old in good health and CMV-seropositive. The sequence links TRBV5-8 to TRBJ2-1, with TRBD2 identical over 13 junction bases. Sequencing input: PBMCs. The CDR3 reads CASRFRTSGSSYNEQFF. In nucleotide form, the sequence is TGTGCCAGCAGATTCCGGACTAGCGGGAGCTCCTACAATGAGCAGTTCTTC.